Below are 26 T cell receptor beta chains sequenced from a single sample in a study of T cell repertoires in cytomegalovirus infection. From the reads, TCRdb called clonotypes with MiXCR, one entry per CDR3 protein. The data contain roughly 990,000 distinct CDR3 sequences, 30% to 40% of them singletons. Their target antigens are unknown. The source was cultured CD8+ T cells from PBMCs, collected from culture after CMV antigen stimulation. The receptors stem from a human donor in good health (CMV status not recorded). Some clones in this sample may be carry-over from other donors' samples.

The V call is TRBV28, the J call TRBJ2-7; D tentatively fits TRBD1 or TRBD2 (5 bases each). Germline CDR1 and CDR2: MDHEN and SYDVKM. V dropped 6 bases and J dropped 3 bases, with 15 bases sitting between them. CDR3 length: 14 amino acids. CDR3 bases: TGTGCCAGCAGCCCGGGACGCAACAACTACGAGCAGTACGTC. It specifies CASSPGRNNYEQYV.

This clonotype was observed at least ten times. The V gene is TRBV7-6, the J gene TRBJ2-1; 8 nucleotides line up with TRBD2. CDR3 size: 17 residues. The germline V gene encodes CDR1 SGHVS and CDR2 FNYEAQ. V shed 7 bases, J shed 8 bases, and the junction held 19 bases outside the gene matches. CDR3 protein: CASNDILRTGGADEQFF. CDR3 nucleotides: TGTGCCAGCAACGATATACTAAGAACCGGGGGGGCAGATGAGCAGTTCTTC.

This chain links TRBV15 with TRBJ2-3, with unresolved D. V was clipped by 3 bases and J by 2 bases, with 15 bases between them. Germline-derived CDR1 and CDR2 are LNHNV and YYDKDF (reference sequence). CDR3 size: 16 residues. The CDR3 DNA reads TGTGCCACCAGCAGCCCCGGGTCCGAGGTCACAGATACGCAGTATTTT. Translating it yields CATSSPGSEVTDTQYF.

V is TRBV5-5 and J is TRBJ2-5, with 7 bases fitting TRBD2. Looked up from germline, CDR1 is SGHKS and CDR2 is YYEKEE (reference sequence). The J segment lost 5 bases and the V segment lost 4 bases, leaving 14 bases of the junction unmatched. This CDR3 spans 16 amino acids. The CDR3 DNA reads TGTGCCAGCAGCCCCCGGATAGTAGCGGGTGGGGAGACCCAGTACTTC. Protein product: CASSPRIVAGGETQYF. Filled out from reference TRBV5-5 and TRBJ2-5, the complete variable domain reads DAGVTQSPTHLIKTRGQQVTLRCSPISGHKSVSWYQQVLGQGPQFIFQYYEKEERGRGNFPDRFSARQFPNYSSELNVNALLLGDSALYLCASSPRIVAGGETQYFGPGTRLLVL.

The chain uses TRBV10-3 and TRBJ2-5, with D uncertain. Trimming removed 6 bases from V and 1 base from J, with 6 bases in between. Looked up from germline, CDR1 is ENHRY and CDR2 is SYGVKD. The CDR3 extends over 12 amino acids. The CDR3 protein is CAIRTSQETQYF. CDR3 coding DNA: TGTGCCATCAGGACCAGCCAAGAGACCCAGTACTTC.

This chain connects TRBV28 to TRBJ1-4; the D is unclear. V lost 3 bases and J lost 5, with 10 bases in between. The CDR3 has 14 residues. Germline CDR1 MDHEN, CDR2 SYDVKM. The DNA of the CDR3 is TGTGCCAGCAGTTTTTTAGGGAAAAATGAAAAACTGTTTTTT. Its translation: CASSFLGKNEKLFF.

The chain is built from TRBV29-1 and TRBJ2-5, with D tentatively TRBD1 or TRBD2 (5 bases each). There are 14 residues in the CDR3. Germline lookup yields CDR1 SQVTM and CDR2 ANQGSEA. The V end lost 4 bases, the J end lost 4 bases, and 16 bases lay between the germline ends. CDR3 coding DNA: TGCAGCGTTGTCCGAGGGGTGGAATCAGAGACCCAGTACTTC. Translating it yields CSVVRGVESETQYF.

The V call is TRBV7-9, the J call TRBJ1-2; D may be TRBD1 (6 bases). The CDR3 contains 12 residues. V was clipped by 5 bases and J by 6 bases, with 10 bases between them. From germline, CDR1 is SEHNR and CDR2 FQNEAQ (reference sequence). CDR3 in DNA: TGTGCCAGCAGCCGCACAGGGAATGGCTACACCTTC. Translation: CASSRTGNGYTF.

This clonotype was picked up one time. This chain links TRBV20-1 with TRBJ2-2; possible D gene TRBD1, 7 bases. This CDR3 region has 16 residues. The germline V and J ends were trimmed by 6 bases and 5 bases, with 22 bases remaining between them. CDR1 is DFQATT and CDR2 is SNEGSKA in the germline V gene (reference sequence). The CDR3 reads CSAESSGGLWTGELFF. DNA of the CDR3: TGCAGTGCCGAGTCTTCAGGGGGGCTGTGGACCGGGGAGCTGTTTTTT.

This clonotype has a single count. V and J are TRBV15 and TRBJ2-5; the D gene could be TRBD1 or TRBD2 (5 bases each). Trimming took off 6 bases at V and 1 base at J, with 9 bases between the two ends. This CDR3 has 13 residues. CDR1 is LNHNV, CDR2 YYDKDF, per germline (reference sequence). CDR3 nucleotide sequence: TGTGCCACCAGATCGGGGCTCCAAGAGACCCAGTACTTC. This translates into CATRSGLQETQYF. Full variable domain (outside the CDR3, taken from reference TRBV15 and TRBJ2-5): DAMVIQNPRYQVTQFGKPVTLSCSQTLNHNVMYWYQQKSSQAPKLLFHYYDKDFNNEADTPDNFQSRRPNTSFCFLDIRSPGLGDTAMYLCATRSGLQETQYFGPGTRLLVL.

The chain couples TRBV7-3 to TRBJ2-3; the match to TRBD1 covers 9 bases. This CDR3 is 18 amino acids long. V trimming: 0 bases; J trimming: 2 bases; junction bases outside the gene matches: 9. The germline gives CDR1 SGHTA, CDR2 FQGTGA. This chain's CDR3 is CASSLTLGTGSPTDTQYF. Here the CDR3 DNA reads TGTGCCAGCAGCTTAACGCTGGGGACAGGGTCCCCCACAGATACGCAGTATTTT.

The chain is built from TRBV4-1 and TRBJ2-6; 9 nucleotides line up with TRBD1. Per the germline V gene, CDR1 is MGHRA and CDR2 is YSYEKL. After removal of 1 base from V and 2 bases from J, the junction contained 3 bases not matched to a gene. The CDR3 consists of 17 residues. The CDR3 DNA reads TGCGCCAGCAGCCAAGGGACAGGGGTGACTGGGGCCAACGTCCTGACTTTC. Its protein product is CASSQGTGVTGANVLTF.

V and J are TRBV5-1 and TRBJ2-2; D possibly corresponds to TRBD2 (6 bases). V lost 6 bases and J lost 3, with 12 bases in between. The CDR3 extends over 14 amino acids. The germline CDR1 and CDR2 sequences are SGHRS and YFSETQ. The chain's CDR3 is CASTWGDHTGELFF. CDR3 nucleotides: TGCGCCAGCACCTGGGGGGATCACACCGGGGAGCTGTTTTTT.

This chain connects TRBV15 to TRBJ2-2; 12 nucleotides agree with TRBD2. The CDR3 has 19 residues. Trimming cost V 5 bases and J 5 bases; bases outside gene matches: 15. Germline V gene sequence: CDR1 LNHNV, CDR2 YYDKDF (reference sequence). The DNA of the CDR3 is TGTGCCACCAGCCCCACGGGACTAGCGGGCGCGGGAGTTACCGGGGAGCTGTTTTTT. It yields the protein CATSPTGLAGAGVTGELFF.

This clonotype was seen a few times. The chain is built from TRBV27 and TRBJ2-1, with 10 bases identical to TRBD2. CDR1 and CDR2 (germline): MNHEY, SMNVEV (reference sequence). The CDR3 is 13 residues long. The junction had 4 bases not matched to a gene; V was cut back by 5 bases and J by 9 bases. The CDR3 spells CASSTPSGGEQFF. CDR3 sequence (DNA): TGTGCCAGCAGTACCCCTAGCGGGGGTGAGCAGTTCTTC.

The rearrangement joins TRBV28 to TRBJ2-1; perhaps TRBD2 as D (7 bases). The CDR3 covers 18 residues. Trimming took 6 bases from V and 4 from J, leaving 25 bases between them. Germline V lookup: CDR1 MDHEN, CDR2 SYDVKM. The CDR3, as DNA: TGTGCCAGCAGACCCCTACATCGGGGGGCCGATAGATACAATGAGCAGTTCTTC. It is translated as CASRPLHRGADRYNEQFF.

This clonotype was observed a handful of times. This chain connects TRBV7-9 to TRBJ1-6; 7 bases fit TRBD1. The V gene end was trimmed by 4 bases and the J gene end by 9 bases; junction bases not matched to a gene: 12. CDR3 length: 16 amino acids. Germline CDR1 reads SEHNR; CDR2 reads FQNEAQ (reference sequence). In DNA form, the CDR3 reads TGTGCCAGCAGCTCCCCCCCGACAGGGCGGCGTTCACCCCTCCACTTT. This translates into CASSSPPTGRRSPLHF.

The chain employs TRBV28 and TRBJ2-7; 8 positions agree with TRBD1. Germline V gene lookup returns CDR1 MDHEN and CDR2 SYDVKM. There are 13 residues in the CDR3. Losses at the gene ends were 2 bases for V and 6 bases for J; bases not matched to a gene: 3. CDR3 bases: TGTGCCAGCAGTTTAGGCAGGGGGCTCGAGCAGTACGTC. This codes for CASSLGRGLEQYV.

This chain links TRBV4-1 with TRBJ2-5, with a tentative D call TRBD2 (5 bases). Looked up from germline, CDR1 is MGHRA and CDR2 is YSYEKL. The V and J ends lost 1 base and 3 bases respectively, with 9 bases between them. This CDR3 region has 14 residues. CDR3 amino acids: CASSQVLREETQYF. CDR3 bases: TGCGCCAGCAGCCAAGTTTTGCGGGAAGAGACCCAGTACTTC.

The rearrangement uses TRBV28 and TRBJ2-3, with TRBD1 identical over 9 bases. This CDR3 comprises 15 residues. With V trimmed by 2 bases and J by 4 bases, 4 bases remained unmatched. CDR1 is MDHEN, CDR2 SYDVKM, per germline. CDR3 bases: TGTGCCAGCAGTTTACGGACAGGGGATCCAGATACGCAGTATTTT. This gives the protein CASSLRTGDPDTQYF. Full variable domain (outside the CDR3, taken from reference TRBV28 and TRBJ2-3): DVKVTQSSRYLVKRTGEKVFLECVQDMDHENMFWYRQDPGLGLRLIYFSYDVKMKEKGDIPEGYSVSREKKERFSLILESASTNQTSMYLCASSLRTGDPDTQYFGPGTRLTVL.

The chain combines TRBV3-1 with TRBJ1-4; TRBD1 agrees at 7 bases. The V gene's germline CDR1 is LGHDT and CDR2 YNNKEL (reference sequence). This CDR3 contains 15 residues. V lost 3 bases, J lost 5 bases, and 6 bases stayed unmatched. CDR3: CASSHLTGLNEKLFF. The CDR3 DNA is TGTGCCAGCAGCCACCTGACAGGGTTGAATGAAAAACTGTTTTTT. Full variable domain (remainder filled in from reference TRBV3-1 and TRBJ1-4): DTAVSQTPKYLVTQMGNDKSIKCEQNLGHDTMYWYKQDSKKFLKIMFSYNNKELIINETVPNRFSPKSPDKAHLNLHINSLELGDSAVYFCASSHLTGLNEKLFFGSGTQLSVL.

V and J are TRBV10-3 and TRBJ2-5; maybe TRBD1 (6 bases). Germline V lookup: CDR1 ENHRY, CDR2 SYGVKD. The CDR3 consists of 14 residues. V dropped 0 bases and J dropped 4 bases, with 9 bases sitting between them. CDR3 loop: CAISESAGAETQYF. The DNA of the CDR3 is TGTGCCATCAGTGAGTCGGCAGGGGCAGAGACCCAGTACTTC.

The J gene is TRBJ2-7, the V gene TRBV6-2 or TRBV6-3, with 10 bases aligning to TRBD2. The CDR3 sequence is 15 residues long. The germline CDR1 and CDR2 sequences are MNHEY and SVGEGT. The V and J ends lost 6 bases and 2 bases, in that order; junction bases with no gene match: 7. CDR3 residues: CASSPLAGRTYEQYV. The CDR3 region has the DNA TGTGCCAGCAGCCCACTAGCGGGGAGGACCTACGAGCAGTACGTC.

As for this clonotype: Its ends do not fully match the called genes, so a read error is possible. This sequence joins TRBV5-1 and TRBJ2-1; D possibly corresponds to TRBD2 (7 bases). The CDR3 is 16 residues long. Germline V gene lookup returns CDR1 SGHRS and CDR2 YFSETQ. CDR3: CASSLGWGGLWSEEFF. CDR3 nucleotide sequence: TGCGCCAGCAGCCTTGGGTGGGGGGGCCTTTGGAGTGAGGAGTTCTTC.

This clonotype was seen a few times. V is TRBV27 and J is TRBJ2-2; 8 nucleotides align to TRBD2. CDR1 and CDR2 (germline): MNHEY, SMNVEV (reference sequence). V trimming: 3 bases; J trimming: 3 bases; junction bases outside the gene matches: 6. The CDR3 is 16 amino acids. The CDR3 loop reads CASSFSGGPDTGELFF. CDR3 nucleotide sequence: TGTGCCAGCAGTTTCTCGGGGGGGCCGGACACCGGGGAGCTGTTTTTT.

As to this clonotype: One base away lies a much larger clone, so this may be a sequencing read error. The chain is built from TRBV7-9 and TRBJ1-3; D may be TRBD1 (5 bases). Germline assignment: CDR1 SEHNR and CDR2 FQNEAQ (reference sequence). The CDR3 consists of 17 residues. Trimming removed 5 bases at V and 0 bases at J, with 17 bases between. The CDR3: CASSPGVPHFSGNTIYF. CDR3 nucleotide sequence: TGTGCCAGCAGCCCGGGGGTTCCACACTTCTCTGGAAACACCATATATTTT.